Below are 22 T cell receptor beta chains sequenced from a single sample in a study of cytomegalovirus exposure and HLA in healthy donors (dated by TCRdb to the late 2010s). Libraries were built with the immunoSEQ multiplex PCR assay. The multiplex PCR relied on a mix of 60 forward primers for TCR Vbeta segments and 13 reverse primers for TCR Jbeta segments. Imported from immuneACCESS, the table was reduced by TCRdb to in-frame sequences with V and J called. These copies leave out some clones; in studies compared against another copy, an unresolved V gene accounts for under half, and the cause of the remainder is not known. The sample table gives tens of thousands of clones. The ten largest clones add up to approximately 1.7% of the sample. The sequenced sample consisted of PBMCs. The receptor set was obtained from a woman aged 25-40 years in good health and CMV-seronegative.

This chain uses TRBV11-2 with TRBJ1-2; TRBD1 matches at 7 bases. The CDR3 length is 14 residues. Germline CDR1 reads SGHAT; CDR2 reads FQNNGV. V gave up 0 bases and J gave up 8 bases; unmatched junction bases: 6. The CDR3 protein is CASSLDETGFGYTF. In DNA form, the CDR3 reads TGTGCCAGCAGCTTAGACGAGACAGGGTTCGGCTACACCTTC.

The chain recombines TRBV15 with TRBJ1-1, with TRBD1 matching over 10 bases. Germline V gives CDR1 LNHNV, CDR2 YYDKDF (reference sequence). The CDR3 is 15 amino acids. Losses at the gene ends were 3 bases for V and 4 bases for J; bases not matched to a gene: 5. CDR3 nucleotide sequence: TGTGCCACCAGCAGGACAGGGGGCGTGGGCACTGAAGCTTTCTTT. This sequence encodes CATSRTGGVGTEAFF.

The J gene is TRBJ1-1, the V gene TRBV27, with D uncertain. There are 14 residues in the CDR3. Germline V gene lookup returns CDR1 MNHEY and CDR2 SMNVEV (reference sequence). Trimming removed 3 bases from V and 7 bases from J, with 15 bases in between. CDR3 bases: TGTGCCAGCAGTTTTAAGGAGTTTGGGTTTGAAGCTTTCTTT. Amino acid sequence: CASSFKEFGFEAFF.

The chain joins TRBV18 to TRBJ2-4, with 7 bases lining up with TRBD2. The CDR3 covers 19 residues. Unmatched junction bases numbered 17, after V lost 6 bases and J lost 0 bases. In germline, CDR1 is KGHSH, CDR2 LQKENI. CDR3 sequence (DNA): TGTGCCAGCTCTCCAGCGGGACCCGCTCCCACCCTAGCCAAAAACATTCAGTACTTC. Its translation: CASSPAGPAPTLAKNIQYF.

V and J are TRBV5-1 and TRBJ2-1, with D maybe TRBD2 (5 bases). The V gene lost 5 bases and the J gene lost 4 bases, with 13 bases spanning the gap. The CDR3 sequence is 14 residues long. Germline lookup yields CDR1 SGHRS and CDR2 YFSETQ. CDR3 sequence: CASSGETRYNEQFF. The DNA of the CDR3 is TGCGCCAGCAGTGGGGAGACTCGGTACAATGAGCAGTTCTTC.

V usage is TRBV30 and J usage is TRBJ1-1; D remains unclear. CDR1 is GTSNPN and CDR2 is SVGIG in the germline V gene (reference sequence). CDR3 size: 13 residues. Trimming shortened V by 2 bases and J by 2 bases, and 9 bases separated the two germline ends. In DNA, the CDR3 is TGTGCCTGGAGTATACAGTCTAACACTGAAGCTTTCTTT. Its translation is CAWSIQSNTEAFF.

This sequence joins TRBV20-1 and TRBJ2-1; 8 bases are shared with TRBD2. Germline CDR1 and CDR2: DFQATT and SNEGSKA (reference sequence). The CDR3 is 11 residues long. V shed 5 bases, J shed 10 bases, and the junction held 4 bases outside the gene matches. The CDR3 bases are TGCAGTGCTCCCGGGACTAGAGAGCAGTTCTTC. As protein: CSAPGTREQFF.

This chain joins TRBV18 and TRBJ2-1; 7 bases match TRBD2. There are 19 residues in the CDR3. Germline V gene data show CDR1 as KGHSH and CDR2 as LQKENI. V was clipped by 3 bases and J by 6 bases; unmatched bases: 20. CDR3 sequence (DNA): TGTGCCAGCTCACCCCCCATTGCGCAGATAGGGAGGGTAGGCAATGAGCAGTTCTTC. Translated: CASSPPIAQIGRVGNEQFF.

V gene TRBV30 combines with J gene TRBJ1-1; TRBD1 is a possible D gene (6 bases). V was cut by 5 bases and J by 5 bases, with 15 bases left in between. Germline assignment: CDR1 GTSNPN and CDR2 SVGIG (reference sequence). This CDR3 is built from 13 residues. The CDR3 DNA reads TGTGCCTGGGCCAGACAGGCCAGAACTGAAGCTTTCTTT. Translating it yields CAWARQARTEAFF.

This chain connects TRBV29-1 to TRBJ1-3; D is unclear. The germline V gene has CDR1 SQVTM and CDR2 ANQGSEA. V was pared by 4 bases and J by 1 base, with 5 bases between. This CDR3 has 12 amino acids. The CDR3, as DNA: TGCAGCGTTGTGAGTTCTGGAAACACCATATATTTT. The encoded protein is CSVVSSGNTIYF.

The chain recombines TRBV5-6 with TRBJ2-5; possibly TRBD2 for D (6 bases). The CDR3 consists of 13 residues. The V end lost 4 bases, the J end lost 5 bases, and 12 bases lay between the germline ends. Germline-derived CDR1 and CDR2 are SGHDT and YYEEEE. The CDR3 sequence is CASSREYVETQYF. The CDR3 DNA follows: TGTGCCAGCAGCCGGGAGTATGTTGAGACCCAGTACTTC.

The chain has TRBV7-9 and TRBJ2-7; 7 bases line up with TRBD1. The germline gives CDR1 SEHNR, CDR2 FQNEAQ (reference sequence). V gave up 5 bases and J gave up 7 bases; unmatched junction bases: 8. The length of the CDR3 is 13 residues. This CDR3 reads CASSPGTEGEQYF. The CDR3, as DNA: TGTGCCAGCAGCCCCGGGACAGAAGGGGAGCAGTACTTC.

This rearrangement joins TRBV6-1 to TRBJ2-1; TRBD2 agrees at 8 bases. Germline loops: CDR1 MNHNS, CDR2 SASEGT. The CDR3 is 15 amino acids. Trimming took 7 bases from V and 7 from J; bases not matched to a gene: 12. The CDR3 here is CASTPPLAGRNEQFF. As DNA, the CDR3 is TGTGCCAGCACTCCCCCCTTAGCGGGGAGGAATGAGCAGTTCTTC.

CDR3 bases: TGTGCCAGCAGTCTCGGACTAGCGGGAGTGACAGATACGCAGTATTTT. It yields the protein CASSLGLAGVTDTQYF. The J gene is TRBJ2-3, the V gene TRBV6-6, with 13 bases identical to TRBD2. The germline V gene encodes CDR1 MNHNY and CDR2 SVGAGI (reference sequence). V dropped 5 bases and J dropped 3; count of bases not matched to a gene: 5. CDR3 length: 16 amino acids.

V usage is TRBV7-9 and J usage is TRBJ1-5; TRBD1 might be the D (5 bases). Deletions cut 1 base from V and 11 bases from J, with 15 bases between. The CDR3 contains 14 residues. Germline V gives CDR1 SEHNR, CDR2 FQNEAQ (reference sequence). CDR3 sequence reads: CASSLDLQGSAQHF. The CDR3 region has the DNA TGTGCCAGCAGCTTAGACTTGCAGGGCTCGGCCCAGCATTTT.

The rearrangement links TRBV7-2 to TRBJ2-5; TRBD2 aligns across 8 bases. V was clipped by 5 bases and J by 1 base; unmatched bases: 6. This CDR3 spans 15 amino acids. Per germline, CDR1 SGHTA and CDR2 FQGNSA. The CDR3 DNA sequence: TGTGCCAGCAGCCCTGTTAGCGGGGCCCAAGAGACCCAGTACTTC. The encoded protein is CASSPVSGAQETQYF.

The CDR3 protein is CASSLKDRAVDEQYF. In DNA, the CDR3 is TGCGCCAGCAGCCTTAAGGACAGGGCCGTGGACGAGCAGTACTTC. This chain uses TRBV4-1 with TRBJ2-7; TRBD1 agrees at 8 bases. V was clipped by 4 bases and J by 5 bases; unmatched bases: 10. CDR1 and CDR2 (germline): MGHRA, YSYEKL. This CDR3 region has 15 residues.

The V gene is TRBV28, the J gene TRBJ2-3; D may be TRBD2 (6 bases). Germline CDR1 and CDR2: MDHEN and SYDVKM. The V end was cut by 3 bases, the J end by 1 base, with 11 bases between. The CDR3 spans 15 residues. The CDR3 protein is CASSLSGRGTDTQYF. The CDR3 region has the DNA TGTGCCAGCAGTTTGAGCGGGCGCGGCACAGATACGCAGTATTTT.

The V and J genes are TRBV7-2 and TRBJ2-1; 14 nucleotides match TRBD2. The CDR3 length is 17 residues. Losses at the gene ends were 5 bases for V and 6 bases for J; bases not matched to a gene: 9. CDR1 is SGHTA and CDR2 is FQGNSA in the germline V gene. The CDR3, as DNA: TGTGCCAGCAGCCCCCGACTAGCGGGAGGGCCCTTCAATGAGCAGTTCTTC. Protein sequence: CASSPRLAGGPFNEQFF.

The V gene is TRBV18, the J gene TRBJ1-5; 10 bases fit TRBD1. Germline values: CDR1 KGHSH, CDR2 LQKENI. The CDR3 sequence is 15 residues long. J gave up 4 bases and V 6 bases, and 6 bases lay outside the gene matches. The CDR3: CASSPGTGENQPQHF. The CDR3 nucleotides are TGTGCCAGCTCCCCCGGGACAGGGGAGAATCAGCCCCAGCATTTT.

The V and J genes are TRBV27 and TRBJ2-1; tentatively, D is TRBD1 (6 bases). Trimming took 3 bases from V and 5 from J, leaving 8 bases between them. Germline V CDR1 and CDR2: MNHEY, SMNVEV (reference sequence). There are 13 residues in the CDR3. The CDR3 region is CASSFSGDNEQFF. CDR3 bases: TGTGCCAGCAGTTTTTCAGGGGACAATGAGCAGTTCTTC.

The chain joins TRBV5-4 to TRBJ2-7; 9 nucleotides align to TRBD2. Trimming cost V 4 bases and J 3 bases; bases outside gene matches: 8. Looked up from germline, CDR1 is SGHNT and CDR2 is YYREEE (reference sequence). This CDR3 spans 15 amino acids. The CDR3 coding sequence is TGTGCCAGCAGCCCGGCGAGCGGGAGGAACTACGAGCAGTACTTC. Translating it yields CASSPASGRNYEQYF.